The 18 T cell receptor beta chains presented below share a single source sample, sequenced in a study of CD8 T cells in ankylosing spondylitis. TCRdb re-called the 5' RACE reads with MiXCR, one entry per CDR3 protein. This sample has tens of thousands of distinct CDR3 sequences, with approximately 5.3% found just once. What was sequenced was blood, either unsorted or a sorted T cell fraction (not recorded which). These receptors came from a male donor with ankylosing spondylitis or in good health (not recorded which).

This clonotype was picked up many times. The chain combines TRBV28 with TRBJ2-5, with D hard to call. The CDR3 runs to 12 residues. Between the trimmed V and J ends, which lost 2 bases and 2 bases, there was a span of 3 bases. CDR1 MDHEN and CDR2 SYDVKM come from the germline V gene. This CDR3 is CASSLRQETQYF. DNA of the CDR3: TGTGCCAGCAGTTTACGTCAAGAGACCCAGTACTTC.

The sample holds many counts of this clonotype. The rearrangement links TRBV18 to TRBJ2-2, with D perhaps TRBD2 (7 bases). The V end lost 0 bases, the J end lost 4 bases, and 12 bases lay between the germline ends. CDR3 length equals 16 residues. The germline gives CDR1 KGHSH, CDR2 LQKENI. In DNA form, the CDR3 reads TGTGCCAGCTCACCACCAACGGGGGGCTCCACCGGGGAGCTGTTTTTT. It yields the protein CASSPPTGGSTGELFF.

This clonotype was counted many times. Written as DNA, the CDR3 is TGTGCCAGCAGCCTCGACGGCCGTTACACCCAAGCTTTCTTT. Its translation is CASSLDGRYTQAFF. The J gene is TRBJ1-1, the V gene TRBV3-1; D remains unclear. CDR3 length: 14 residues. CDR1 LGHDT and CDR2 YNNKEL come from the germline V gene (reference sequence). Deletions cut 4 bases from V and 9 bases from J, with 18 bases between.

This clonotype was counted many times. The chain joins TRBV6-6 to TRBJ1-4; D is undetermined. Germline CDR1 and CDR2: MNHNY and SVGAGI (reference sequence). This CDR3 contains 12 residues. Trimming stripped 2 bases from V and 8 bases from J, with 6 bases between. CDR3 protein: CASSYALEKLFF. In DNA, the CDR3 is TGTGCCAGCAGTTACGCTCTCGAAAAACTGTTTTTT.

This clonotype was recorded at least ten times. V is TRBV3-1 and J is TRBJ1-5, with 7 bases fitting TRBD1. V gave up 4 bases and J gave up 5 bases; unmatched junction bases: 5. This CDR3 is 14 amino acids long. From germline, CDR1 is LGHDT and CDR2 YNNKEL (reference sequence). In nucleotides, the CDR3 is TGTGCCAGCAGCCCGACAGGGCATTATCAGCCCCAGCATTTT. It specifies CASSPTGHYQPQHF.

The CDR3 loop reads CAISATVSYGYTF. The CDR3 bases are TGTGCCATCAGCGCGACAGTAAGCTATGGCTACACCTTC. The chain links TRBV10-3 to TRBJ1-2, with D possibly being TRBD1 (5 bases). V was cut by 6 bases and J by 4 bases, with 12 bases left in between. Germline V gene lookup returns CDR1 ENHRY and CDR2 SYGVKD. The CDR3 spans 13 residues.

This clonotype has just a few counts. The J gene is TRBJ2-3, the V gene TRBV7-3; 7 nucleotides agree with TRBD1. V lost 4 bases, J lost 4 bases, and 5 bases stayed unmatched. The CDR3 spans 14 residues. In germline, CDR1 is SGHTA, CDR2 FQGTGA. The CDR3: CASSSGTVPDTQYF. CDR3 bases: TGTGCCAGCAGCTCTGGGACAGTCCCAGATACGCAGTATTTT.

This clonotype has a count of ten or more. The CDR3 DNA is TGTGCCAGCAGCCAAAGCATCCCCAATGAGCAGTTCTTC. It translates to CASSQSIPNEQFF. The J gene is TRBJ2-1, the V gene TRBV4-2; D is unclear. The CDR3 totals 13 residues. Germline values: CDR1 LGHNA, CDR2 YNFKEQ. Trimming removed 2 bases from V and 6 bases from J, with 8 bases in between.

In its sample, this clonotype was seen many times. The chain has TRBV12-3 or TRBV12-4 and TRBJ2-2; D ambiguous. V lost 3 bases to trimming and J lost 4 bases, with 3 bases between them. The CDR3 extends over 12 amino acids. This CDR3 is CASSFGTGELFF. For the CDR3, the DNA is TGTGCCAGCAGTTTCGGCACCGGGGAGCTGTTTTTT.

This clonotype has at least ten counts. The genes are TRBV6-6 and TRBJ2-7; D gene uncertain. Germline values: CDR1 MNHNY, CDR2 SVGAGI (reference sequence). The CDR3 runs 13 residues. V lost 7 bases, J lost 5 bases, and 15 bases lay in between. This CDR3 reads CASMLVSGNEQYF. For the CDR3, the DNA is TGTGCCAGCATGCTCGTCTCAGGTAACGAGCAGTACTTC.

This clonotype was counted at least ten times. The chain combines TRBV20-1 with TRBJ1-1; D is perhaps TRBD1 (6 bases). Germline-derived CDR1 and CDR2 are DFQATT and SNEGSKA (reference sequence). The CDR3 loop spans 15 amino acids. The germline V and J ends were trimmed by 0 bases and 2 bases, with 13 bases remaining between them. CDR3 loop: CSARDERGANTEAFF. The CDR3 DNA reads as TGCAGTGCTAGAGATGAGCGGGGGGCTAACACTGAAGCTTTCTTT.

This clonotype showed up many times. J is TRBJ2-7 and V is TRBV20-1; D call uncertain. This CDR3 spans 15 amino acids. V lost 0 bases and J 2 bases, leaving 14 bases between the germline ends. CDR1 is DFQATT, CDR2 SNEGSKA, per germline (reference sequence). The CDR3 DNA reads TGCAGTGCTAGAGATCCCGGCGCATCCACCTACGAGCAGTACTTC. Encoded protein: CSARDPGASTYEQYF.

The sample holds many counts of this clonotype. The chain is built from TRBV5-4 and TRBJ2-6, with D uncertain. The CDR3 is 15 amino acids. Germline CDR1 is SGHNT and CDR2 is YYREEE (reference sequence). V was cut by 0 bases and J by 2 bases, with 6 bases left in between. CDR3 nucleotides: TGTGCCAGCAGCTTGGGTTTGCCTGGGGCCAACGTCCTGACTTTC. It translates to CASSLGLPGANVLTF.

This clonotype has at least ten counts. CDR3 amino acids: CASSPQGPTEAFF. The CDR3 DNA reads TGTGCCAGCAGCCCACAGGGACCCACTGAAGCTTTCTTT. This chain links TRBV28 with TRBJ1-1; D is perhaps TRBD1 (6 bases). The CDR3 length is 13 residues. Germline-derived CDR1 and CDR2 are MDHEN and SYDVKM. V lost 6 bases and J lost 4, with 12 bases in between.

This clonotype has at least ten counts. The rearrangement links TRBV10-3 to TRBJ2-5; 10 bases align to TRBD2. Trimming cost V 6 bases and J 5 bases; bases outside gene matches: 15. There are 17 residues in the CDR3. The germline CDR1 and CDR2 sequences are ENHRY and SYGVKD. The CDR3 DNA sequence: TGTGCCATCAGCATTACAACCGGGACTAGCGTACCGGAGACCCAGTACTTC. Its protein is CAISITTGTSVPETQYF.

This clonotype was picked up many times. V is TRBV10-3 and J is TRBJ2-2; D possibly uses TRBD1 or TRBD2 (6 bases each). The CDR3 runs to 15 residues. V shed 7 bases and J shed 1 base, with 13 bases lying between them. Germline values: CDR1 ENHRY, CDR2 SYGVKD. The DNA for the CDR3 is TGTGCCATCACCCGGGGGCCCCTGAACACCGGGGAGCTGTTTTTT. Translating it yields CAITRGPLNTGELFF.

This clonotype was counted ten times or more. The CDR3 loop reads CASSVRDRGDQPQHF. CDR3 sequence (DNA): TGTGCCAGCAGTGTGCGGGACAGGGGGGATCAGCCCCAGCATTTT. The chain couples TRBV6-1 to TRBJ1-5; 11 nucleotides match TRBD1. The germline V gene has CDR1 MNHNS and CDR2 SASEGT. The CDR3 contains 15 residues. V gave up 4 bases and J gave up 5 bases; unmatched junction bases: 4.

Many counts were recorded for this clonotype. V is TRBV20-1 and J is TRBJ1-2, with D hard to call. CDR3 length equals 13 residues. Looked up from germline, CDR1 is DFQATT and CDR2 is SNEGSKA (reference sequence). V dropped 0 bases and J dropped 3 bases, with 8 bases sitting between them. The CDR3 sequence is CSARDLVYYGYTF. CDR3 in DNA: TGCAGTGCTAGAGATCTGGTCTACTATGGCTACACCTTC.